This T cell receptor beta chain was identified during a study of T cell responses to AZD1222 COVID-19 vaccine. Overall study results and limits: Across spike, vaccine-associated CD4 TCRs were found, dominant at 160-218 and 743-854.

Sequencing used immunoSEQ multiplex PCR; TCRdb keeps in-frame clones, though not all of them. Here the sample spans tens of thousands of clones, 78% being singletons. The CDR3 length is 16 residues. Germline loops: CDR1 SGHTA, CDR2 FQGNSA. Trimming cost V 1 base and J 6 bases, with 15 bases left between them. With respect to this clone: Its antigen is not known.

Sequences were derived from peripheral blood, sampled on day 0 of AZD1222 vaccination. V usage is TRBV7-2 and J usage is TRBJ2-2; D gene uncertain. The clonotype comes from an adult in good health. CDR3: CASSLVVGPVAGELFF. CDR3 sequence (DNA): TGTGCCAGCAGCTTAGTTGTGGGTCCGGTTGCCGGGGAGCTGTTTTTT.